The 3 T cell receptor beta chains in this list originate from one sample, sequenced in a study of blood T cell repertoires in COVID-19. Sequencing was performed with immunoSEQ multiplex PCR; in TCRdb, only in-frame clones are kept and a portion is missing. Altogether approximately 170,000 clones are present, 65% to 85% being singletons, with the ten largest covering 6%. Sequencing input: PBMCs or T cells enriched from blood (not recorded which). All receptors derive from a man aged 35-49 years who had recovered from COVID-19.

The chain carries TRBV10-3 and TRBJ1-5, with a possible D match to TRBD1 (5 bases). The CDR3 contains 17 residues. V was clipped by 3 bases and J by 3 bases, with 18 bases between them. Germline values: CDR1 ENHRY, CDR2 SYGVKD. CDR3 loop: CAISDPREGPDNQPQHF. The CDR3 nucleotides read TGTGCCATCAGTGACCCACGGGAGGGACCGGACAATCAGCCCCAGCATTTT.

The chain is built from TRBV5-1 and TRBJ2-5; TRBD2 agrees at 8 bases. This CDR3 has 17 residues. Germline V gene lookup returns CDR1 SGHRS and CDR2 YFSETQ. The junction had 10 bases not matched to a gene; V was cut back by 0 bases and J by 3 bases. The CDR3 DNA reads as TGCGCCAGCAGCTTGGTGGGCGGCGGGGGGACCGAAGAGACCCAGTACTTC. It yields the protein CASSLVGGGGTEETQYF.

The chain joins TRBV13 to TRBJ2-3; D not resolved. The CDR3 loop spans 12 amino acids. Per the germline V gene, CDR1 is PRHDT and CDR2 is FYEKMQ (reference sequence). V lost 5 bases to trimming and J lost 5 bases, with 8 bases between them. The CDR3 here is CASSPGKDTQYF. In nucleotides, the CDR3 is TGTGCCAGCAGCCCTGGCAAAGATACGCAGTATTTT.